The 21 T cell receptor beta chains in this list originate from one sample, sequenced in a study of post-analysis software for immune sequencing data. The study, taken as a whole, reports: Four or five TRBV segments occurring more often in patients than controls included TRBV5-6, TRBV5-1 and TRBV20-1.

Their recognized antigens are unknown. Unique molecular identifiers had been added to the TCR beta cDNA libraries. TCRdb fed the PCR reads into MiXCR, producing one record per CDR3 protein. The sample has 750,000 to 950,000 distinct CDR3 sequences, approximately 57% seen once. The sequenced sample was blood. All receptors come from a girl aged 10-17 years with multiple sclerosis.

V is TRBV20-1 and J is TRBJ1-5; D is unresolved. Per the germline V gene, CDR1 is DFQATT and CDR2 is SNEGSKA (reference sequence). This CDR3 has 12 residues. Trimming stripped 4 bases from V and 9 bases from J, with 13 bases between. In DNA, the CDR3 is TGCAGTGCTATCAGACCCGGCGCGCCCCAGCATTTT. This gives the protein CSAIRPGAPQHF.

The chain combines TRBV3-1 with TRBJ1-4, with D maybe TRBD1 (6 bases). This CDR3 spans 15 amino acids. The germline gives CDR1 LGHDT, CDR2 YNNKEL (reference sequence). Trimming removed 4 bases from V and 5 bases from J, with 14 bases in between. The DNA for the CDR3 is TGTGCCAGCAGCCTTCCGCGCAGGGGCAATGAAAAACTGTTTTTT. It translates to CASSLPRRGNEKLFF.

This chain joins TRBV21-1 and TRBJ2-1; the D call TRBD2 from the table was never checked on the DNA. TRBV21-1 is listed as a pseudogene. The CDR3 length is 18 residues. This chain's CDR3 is CASSKGGLAGGPHNEQFF. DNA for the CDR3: TGTGCCAGCAGCAAAGGCGGACTAGCGGGGGGGCCACACAATGAGCAGTTCTTC.

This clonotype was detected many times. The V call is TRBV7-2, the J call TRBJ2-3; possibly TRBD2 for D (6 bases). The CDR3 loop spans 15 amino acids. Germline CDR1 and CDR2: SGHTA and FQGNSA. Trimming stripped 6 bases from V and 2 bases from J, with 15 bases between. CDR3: CASSSYGGITDTQYF. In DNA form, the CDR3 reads TGTGCCAGCAGTTCCTACGGGGGTATCACAGATACGCAGTATTTT.

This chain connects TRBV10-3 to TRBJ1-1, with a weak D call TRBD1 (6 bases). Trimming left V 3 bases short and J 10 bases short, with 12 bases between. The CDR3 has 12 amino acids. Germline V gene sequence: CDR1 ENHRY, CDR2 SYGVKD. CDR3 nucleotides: TGTGCCATCAGTGACCGGGACAATGGAGCTTTCTTT. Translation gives CAISDRDNGAFF.

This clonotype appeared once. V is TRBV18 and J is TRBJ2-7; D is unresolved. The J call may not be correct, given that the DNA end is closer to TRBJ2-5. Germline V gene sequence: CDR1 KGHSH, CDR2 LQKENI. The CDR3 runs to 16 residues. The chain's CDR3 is CASSPPKATTQETQYF. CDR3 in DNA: TGTGCCAGCTCACCACCTAAGGCTACGACACAAGAGACCCAGTACTTC.

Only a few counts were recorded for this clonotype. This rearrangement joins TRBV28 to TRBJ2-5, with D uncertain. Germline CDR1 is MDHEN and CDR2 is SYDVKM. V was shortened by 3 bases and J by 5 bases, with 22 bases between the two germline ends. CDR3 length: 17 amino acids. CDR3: CASSFWARTHLRETQYF. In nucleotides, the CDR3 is TGTGCCAGCAGTTTTTGGGCCAGGACCCACCTTAGGGAGACCCAGTACTTC.

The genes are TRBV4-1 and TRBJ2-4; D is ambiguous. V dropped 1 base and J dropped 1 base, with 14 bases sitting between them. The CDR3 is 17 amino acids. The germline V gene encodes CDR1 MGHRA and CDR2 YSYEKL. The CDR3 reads CASSQVERLWAKNIQYF. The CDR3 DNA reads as TGCGCCAGCAGCCAAGTAGAAAGGCTTTGGGCCAAAAACATTCAGTACTTC.

The CDR3 here is CSSIMVLDNEQFF. The CDR3 region has the DNA TGCAGCTCTATCATGGTCTTGGACAATGAGCAGTTCTTC. The V call is TRBV29-1, the J call TRBJ2-1; D ambiguous. The V end lost 8 bases, the J end lost 5 bases, and 16 bases lay between the germline ends. Germline CDR1 is SQVTM and CDR2 is ANQGSEA. The CDR3 runs 13 residues.

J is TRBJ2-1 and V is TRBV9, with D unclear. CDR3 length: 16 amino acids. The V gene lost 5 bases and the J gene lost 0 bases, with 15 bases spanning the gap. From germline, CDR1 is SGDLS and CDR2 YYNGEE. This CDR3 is CASSPDIASSYNEQFF. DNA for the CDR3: TGTGCCAGCAGTCCCGACATCGCATCCTCCTACAATGAGCAGTTCTTC.

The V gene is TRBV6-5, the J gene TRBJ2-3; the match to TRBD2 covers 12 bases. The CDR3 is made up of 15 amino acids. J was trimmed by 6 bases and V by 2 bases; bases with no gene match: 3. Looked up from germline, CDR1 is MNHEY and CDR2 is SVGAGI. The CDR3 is CASSYLTSGGDTQYF. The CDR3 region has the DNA TGTGCCAGCAGTTACCTAACTAGCGGGGGGGATACGCAGTATTTT.

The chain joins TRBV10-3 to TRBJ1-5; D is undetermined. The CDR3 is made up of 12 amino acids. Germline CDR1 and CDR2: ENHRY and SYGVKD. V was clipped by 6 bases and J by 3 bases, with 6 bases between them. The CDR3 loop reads CAIRAANQPQHF. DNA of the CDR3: TGTGCCATCAGGGCAGCCAATCAGCCCCAGCATTTT.

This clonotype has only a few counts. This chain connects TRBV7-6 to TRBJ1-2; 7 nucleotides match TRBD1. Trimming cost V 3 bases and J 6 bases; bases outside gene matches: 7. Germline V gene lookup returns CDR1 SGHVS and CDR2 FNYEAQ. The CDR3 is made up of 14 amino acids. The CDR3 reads CASSLGTGVDGYTF. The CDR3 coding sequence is TGTGCCAGCAGCTTGGGAACAGGGGTCGATGGCTACACCTTC.

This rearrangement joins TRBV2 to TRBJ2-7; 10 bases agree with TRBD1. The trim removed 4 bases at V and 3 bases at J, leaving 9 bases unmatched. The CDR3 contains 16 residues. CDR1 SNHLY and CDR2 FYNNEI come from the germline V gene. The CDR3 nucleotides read TGTGCCAGCAGTGGGGCGTGGACAGGGGGAGTCTACGAGCAGTACTTC. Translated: CASSGAWTGGVYEQYF.

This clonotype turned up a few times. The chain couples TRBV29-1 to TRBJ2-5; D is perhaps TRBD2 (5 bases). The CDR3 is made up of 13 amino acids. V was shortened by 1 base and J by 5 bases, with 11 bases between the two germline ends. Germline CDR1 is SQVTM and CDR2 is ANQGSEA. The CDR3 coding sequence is TGCAGCGTTGAAGGGAGGCTGGTGGAGACCCAGTACTTC. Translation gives CSVEGRLVETQYF.

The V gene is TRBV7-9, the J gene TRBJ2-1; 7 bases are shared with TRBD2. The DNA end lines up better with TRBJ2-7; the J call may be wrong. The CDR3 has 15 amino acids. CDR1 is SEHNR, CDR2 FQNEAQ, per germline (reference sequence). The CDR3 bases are TGTGCCAGCAGCCCATCTAGCGGTACCTACTACGAGCAGTACTTC. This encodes CASSPSSGTYYEQYF.

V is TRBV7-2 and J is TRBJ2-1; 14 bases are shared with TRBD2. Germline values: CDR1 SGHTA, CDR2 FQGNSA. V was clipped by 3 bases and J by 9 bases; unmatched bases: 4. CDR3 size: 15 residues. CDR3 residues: CASSFGTSGSSEQFF. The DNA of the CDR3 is TGTGCCAGCAGCTTTGGGACTAGCGGGAGTTCTGAGCAGTTCTTC.

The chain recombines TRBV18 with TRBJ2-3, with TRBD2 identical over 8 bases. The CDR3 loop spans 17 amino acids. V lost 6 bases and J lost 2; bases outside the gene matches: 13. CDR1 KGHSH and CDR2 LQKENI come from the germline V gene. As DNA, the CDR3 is TGTGCCAGCTCCCAGCCAAGTAGCGGGATCCTCACAGATACGCAGTATTTT. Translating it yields CASSQPSSGILTDTQYF.

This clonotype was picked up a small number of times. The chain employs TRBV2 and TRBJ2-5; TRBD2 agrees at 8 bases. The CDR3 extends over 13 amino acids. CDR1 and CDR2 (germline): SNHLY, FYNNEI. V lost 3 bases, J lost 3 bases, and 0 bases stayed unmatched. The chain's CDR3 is CASSDSGEETQYF. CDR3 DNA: TGTGCCAGCAGTGATAGCGGGGAAGAGACCCAGTACTTC.

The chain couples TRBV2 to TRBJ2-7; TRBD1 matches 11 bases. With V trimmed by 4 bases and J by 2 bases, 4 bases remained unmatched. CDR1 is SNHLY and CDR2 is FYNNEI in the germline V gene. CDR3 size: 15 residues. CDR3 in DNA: TGTGCCAGCAGTGGGACAGGGGGCATGACCTACGAGCAGTACTTC. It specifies CASSGTGGMTYEQYF.

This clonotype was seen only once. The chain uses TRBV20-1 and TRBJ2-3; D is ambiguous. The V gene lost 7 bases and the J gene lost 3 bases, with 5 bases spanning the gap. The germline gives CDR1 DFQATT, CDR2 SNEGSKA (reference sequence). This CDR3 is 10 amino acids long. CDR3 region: CSEGTDTQYF. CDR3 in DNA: TGCAGTGAAGGGACAGATACGCAGTATTTT.